A single sample is the source of the 17 T cell receptor beta chains below, sequenced in a study of shared clonotypes between healthy human individuals. Produced via immunoSEQ multiplex PCR; TCRdb's table is partial and in-frame only. The sample yields millions of clones, around 94% seen once. Material: naive CD4+ T cells sorted from blood. The subset denotes: CD45RA+ positively selected. These receptor sequences come from a man between 18 and 29 years old in good health.

The chain has TRBV7-9 and TRBJ2-2, with 8 bases lining up with TRBD2. This CDR3 is built from 16 residues. V lost 8 bases, J lost 2 bases, and 10 bases stayed unmatched. Germline V gene data show CDR1 as SEHNR and CDR2 as FQNEAQ (reference sequence). DNA for the CDR3: TGTGCCAGCCCCCCCGGCGGGGGGACTAACACCGGGGAGCTGTTTTTT. The encoded protein is CASPPGGGTNTGELFF. Full variable domain (outside the CDR3, taken from reference TRBV7-9 and TRBJ2-2): DTGVSQNPRHKITKRGQNVTFRCDPISEHNRLYWYRQTLGQGPEFLTYFQNEAQLEKSRLLSDRFSAERPKGSFSTLEIQRTEQGDSAMYLCASPPGGGTNTGELFFGEGSRLTVL.

The chain is built from TRBV7-9 and TRBJ2-7; D remains ambiguous. The CDR3 has 13 residues. Germline assignment: CDR1 SEHNR and CDR2 FQNEAQ (reference sequence). Trimming removed 1 base from V and 3 bases from J, with 7 bases in between. The CDR3 DNA reads as TGTGCCAGCAGCTTAGTCCACAGCTACGAGCAGTACTTC. Translated, it gives CASSLVHSYEQYF.

This sequence joins TRBV6-1 and TRBJ1-2, with no clear D. Trimming left V 10 bases short and J 2 bases short, with 5 bases between. From germline, CDR1 is MNHNS and CDR2 SASEGT. The length of the CDR3 is 10 residues. The CDR3 DNA sequence: TGTGCCACCGAAAACTATGGCTACACCTTC. It is translated as CATENYGYTF.

The V gene is TRBV2, the J gene TRBJ1-1; possibly TRBD1 for D (5 bases). The CDR3 is 13 residues long. V dropped 6 bases and J dropped 2 bases, with 10 bases sitting between them. Per the germline V gene, CDR1 is SNHLY and CDR2 is FYNNEI. CDR3: CASRGLLNTEAFF. The DNA for the CDR3 is TGTGCCAGCAGGGGACTCCTCAACACTGAAGCTTTCTTT. The full variable domain, rest sourced from reference TRBV2 and TRBJ1-1, is EPEVTQTPSHQVTQMGQEVILRCVPISNHLYFYWYRQILGQKVEFLVSFYNNEISEKSEIFDDQFSVERPDGSNFTLKIRSTKLEDSAMYFCASRGLLNTEAFFGQGTRLTVV.

This chain joins TRBV5-1 and TRBJ2-3; 10 bases map to TRBD2. Germline V lookup: CDR1 SGHRS, CDR2 YFSETQ. This CDR3 region has 14 residues. J gave up 3 bases and V 7 bases, and 5 bases lay outside the gene matches. The CDR3 DNA reads as TGCGCCAGCCAACCACTAGCGGGGACAGATACGCAGTATTTT. Residues: CASQPLAGTDTQYF. The whole variable domain, remainder taken from reference TRBV5-1 and TRBJ2-3, is KAGVTQTPRYLIKTRGQQVTLSCSPISGHRSVSWYQQTPGQGLQFLFEYFSETQRNKGNFPGRFSGRQFSNSRSEMNVSTLELGDSALYLCASQPLAGTDTQYFGPGTRLTVL.

As to this clone: Other DNA sequences in this sample translate to the same CDR3. The rearrangement joins TRBV7-9 to TRBJ1-3; no firm D call. Germline CDR1 and CDR2: SEHNR and FQNEAQ (reference sequence). Deletions cut 1 base from V and 0 bases from J, with 7 bases between. The CDR3 is 15 amino acids. The CDR3 DNA reads as TGTGCCAGCAGCTTAGTGGGTAGCTCTGGAAACACCATATATTTT. This gives the protein CASSLVGSSGNTIYF.

The V call is TRBV5-1, the J call TRBJ1-6; tentatively, D is TRBD1 (5 bases). Between the trimmed V and J ends, which lost 0 bases and 7 bases, there was a span of 11 bases. Germline lookup yields CDR1 SGHRS and CDR2 YFSETQ. The CDR3 is made up of 15 amino acids. The CDR3 DNA follows: TGCGCCAGCAGCTTGGAGGGGATCTTCAATTCACCCCTCCACTTT. Amino acids: CASSLEGIFNSPLHF.

This clone was detected once. The chain combines TRBV5-8 with TRBJ1-3; possibly TRBD1 for D (6 bases). Germline CDR1 is SGHTS and CDR2 is YDEGEE. The CDR3 covers 17 residues. Trimming removed 0 bases from V and 0 bases from J, with 13 bases in between. CDR3 in amino acids: CASSLGDTLYSGNTIYF. CDR3 in DNA: TGTGCCAGCAGCTTGGGGGACACCCTCTACTCTGGAAACACCATATATTTT.

The V and J genes are TRBV19 and TRBJ2-7; D unclear. Trimming left V 8 bases short and J 3 bases short, with 17 bases between. In germline, CDR1 is LNHDA, CDR2 SQIVND (reference sequence). This CDR3 comprises 14 residues. The CDR3 region is CASSGQYNYYEQYF. In DNA, the CDR3 is TGTGCCAGTTCCGGGCAATACAATTACTACGAGCAGTACTTC. Full variable domain (missing parts from reference TRBV19 and TRBJ2-7): DGGITQSPKYLFRKEGQNVTLSCEQNLNHDAMYWYRQDPGQGLRLIYYSQIVNDFQKGDIAEGYSVSREKKESFPLTVTSAQKNPTAFYLCASSGQYNYYEQYFGPGTRLTVT.

V gene TRBV21-1 combines with J gene TRBJ2-7; TRBD2, as called in the table, went unchecked against the DNA. TRBV21-1 is deemed a pseudogene. The CDR3 runs to 12 residues. The CDR3: CASRKLGDEQYF. The CDR3 region has the DNA TGTGCCAGCAGGAAGCTAGGTGATGAGCAGTACTTC.

The rearrangement links TRBV7-9 to TRBJ2-3; 9 nucleotides align to TRBD2. The CDR3 length is 13 residues. Germline CDR1 is SEHNR and CDR2 is FQNEAQ (reference sequence). CDR3 DNA sequence: TGTGCTACCATGCGGGGGGGCGGCCGAACGCAGTATTTT. Translating it yields CATMRGGGRTQYF.

The chain carries TRBV30 and TRBJ2-3, with D unresolved. This CDR3 is 13 amino acids long. Germline V gene data show CDR1 as GTSNPN and CDR2 as SVGIG (reference sequence). The germline V and J ends were trimmed by 3 bases and 0 bases, with 7 bases remaining between them. The CDR3 spells CAWRTRSTDTQYF. The CDR3 DNA sequence: TGTGCCTGGAGGACACGCAGCACAGATACGCAGTATTTT.

On this clone: The sample contains more than one DNA sequence encoding this CDR3. This chain uses TRBV20-1 with TRBJ2-2; no clear D gene. This CDR3 region has 11 residues. Looked up from germline, CDR1 is DFQATT and CDR2 is SNEGSKA (reference sequence). Trimming took off 3 bases at V and 5 bases at J, with 4 bases between the two ends. The CDR3 protein is CSARETGELFF. As DNA, the CDR3 is TGCAGTGCTAGGGAAACCGGGGAGCTGTTTTTT.

The count of this clone is one. The chain recombines TRBV30 with TRBJ2-6; no firm D call. The V gene's germline CDR1 is GTSNPN and CDR2 SVGIG (reference sequence). The CDR3 runs 13 residues. With 3 bases removed from V and 0 bases from J, the gap between germline ends came to 3 bases. The CDR3 reads CAWRGSGANVLTF. The CDR3 bases are TGTGCCTGGAGGGGCTCTGGGGCCAACGTCCTGACTTTC.

Points on this clone: Within the sample, other DNA sequences also encode this same CDR3. This chain uses TRBV5-4 with TRBJ2-1; 11 nucleotides align to TRBD2. The CDR3 has 16 amino acids. Germline values: CDR1 SGHNT, CDR2 YYREEE (reference sequence). V dropped 4 bases and J dropped 0; count of bases not matched to a gene: 3. As DNA, the CDR3 is TGTGCCAGCAGCAGCGGACTAGCGGGCTCCTACAATGAGCAGTTCTTC. It yields the protein CASSSGLAGSYNEQFF. Variable domain in full (rest from reference TRBV5-4 and TRBJ2-1): ETGVTQSPTHLIKTRGQQVTLRCSSQSGHNTVSWYQQALGQGPQFIFQYYREEENGRGNFPPRFSGLQFPNYSSELNVNALELDDSALYLCASSSGLAGSYNEQFFGPGTRLTVL.

This rearrangement joins TRBV7-8 to TRBJ1-5; TRBD1 is a possible D gene (5 bases). The ends were cut back, 5 bases at V and 5 bases at J, with 16 bases in the middle. Germline V gives CDR1 SGHVS, CDR2 FQNEAQ. The length of the CDR3 is 15 residues. CDR3: CASSQDPGLDQPQHF. The CDR3 nucleotides read TGTGCCAGCAGCCAAGACCCAGGGCTAGATCAGCCCCAGCATTTT. Full variable domain (rest looked up from reference TRBV7-8 and TRBJ1-5): GAGVSQSPRYKVAKRGQDVALRCDPISGHVSLFWYQQALGQGPEFLTYFQNEAQLDKSGLPSDRFFAERPEGSVSTLKIQRTQQEDSAVYLCASSQDPGLDQPQHFGDGTRLSIL.

The CDR3 coding sequence is TGTGCCAGCAGTTCTCCGACAGGAGTCTACGAGCAGTACTTC. It encodes CASSSPTGVYEQYF. This rearrangement joins TRBV7-2 to TRBJ2-7, with D possibly matching TRBD1 (6 bases). Between the trimmed V and J ends, which lost 6 bases and 3 bases, there was a span of 15 bases. The CDR3 sequence is 14 residues long. CDR1 is SGHTA, CDR2 FQGNSA, per germline.